This TCR beta chain was recorded in a study of T cell responses to AZD1222 COVID-19 vaccine. Details on this clone: What it binds is unknown.

TCRdb keeps only in-frame clones here, not all; method: immunoSEQ multiplex PCR. This sample has some 150,000 clones, with roughly 90% found just once. Points from the study as a whole: Seropositive status at baseline applied to only 5 to 7 AZD1222 recipients. In all cases, repertoires were sampled only after the peak T cell response. Spike-specific TCR repertoires showed rising breadth and depth after two AZD1222 doses. White British ancestry dominated among donors, who included more females, and clonal diversity was possibly underestimated.

CDR3 length: 17 amino acids. Germline values: CDR1 SGHAT, CDR2 FQNNGV. V lost 5 bases and J 3 bases, leaving 21 bases between the germline ends. The source of this sequence is an adult who received the MenACWY meningococcal vaccine as a control. The rearrangement uses TRBV11-2 and TRBJ2-3; a weak D match, TRBD2 (6 bases). The sample was peripheral blood, taken 28 days after the second dose of the MenACWY control vaccine. The CDR3 is CASSIRGDWRWTDTQYF. For the CDR3, the DNA is TGTGCCAGCAGCATTCGCGGGGACTGGCGCTGGACAGATACGCAGTATTTT.